There are many counts of the clone carrying this T cell receptor beta chain. The antigen is not known. The ends were cut back, 0 bases at V and 3 bases at J, with 10 bases in the middle. The CDR3 is 15 residues long. The germline CDR1 and CDR2 sequences are SGHTA and FQGNSA. Regarding time point: newly diagnosed GD, antithyroid drugs for less than 3 months. TCR sequences were obtained from RNA taken from PBMCs. Arm-PCR of CDR3 regions and iRepertoire HTBI primers were the basis on which TCR beta libraries were built. TCRdb used MiXCR to reprocess the multiplex PCR reads, holding one entry per CDR3 protein. The sample has about 440,000 distinct CDR3 sequences, around 14% seen once. This sample is part of a study of regulatory T cells in long-lasting Graves disease. Study-wide points: Persistent Graves' cases showed lower TCR diversity than newly diagnosed cases.

In addition, the sample was reused for a study of T cells in Graves' hyperthyroidism and ophthalmopathy.

The chain couples TRBV7-2 to TRBJ2-3; the D gene is possibly TRBD2 (6 bases). This TCR came from a woman aged 30 to 39 with Graves disease. The specimen comprised peripheral blood mononuclear cells (PBMCs), sampled at new diagnosis, from a patient treated with antithyroid drugs. The CDR3 nucleotides are TGTGCCAGCAGCTTAGCGACTAGTGGTACAGATACGCAGTATTTT. Protein: CASSLATSGTDTQYF.